The entry below gives a single T cell receptor beta chain sequence along with its context. Its antigen remains unidentified. Nothing much larger sits one base from this clone, and base qualities are not available. TCRbeta CDR3 regions were amplified from genomic DNA using the immunoSEQ Assay, a bias-controlled multiplex PCR. The study's processing was this. Nucleated cell counts per sample were estimated from amplification of reference gene primers within the assay. To quantify the absolute abundance of each unique TCRbeta CDR3 rearrangement, sequence reads were collapsed and filtered. For each sample, productive Simpson clonality was calculated by taking the square root of Simpson's diversity index across productive rearrangements. TCRdb's version of the immuneACCESS table is confined to in-frame rearrangements and falls short of the full clone set. An unresolved V gene accounts for under half of the shortfall where checked; the remainder is of unknown origin. Clonal size and the V and J genes are those of that table, whereas D and trimming came from the DNA. The sample table contains approximately 300,000 clones; only one count was recorded for roughly 90% of them. The ten top clones hold 15% to 20% of the sample.

The sample is drawn from a study of blood T cell repertoires in COVID-19 (TCRdb year 2020). General notes on the study: Samples covering the acute and convalescent phases of COVID-19 were provided by collaborators in the United States, Italy and Spain. The prospective study material was composed of cDNA or gDNA derived from T cells, B-cell-depleted T cells, or PBMCs. Deeply sampled blood TCRbeta repertoires from subjects exposed to, actively infected with, or recovered from COVID-19 were included in the dataset. The repertoires were released in a freely available public database intended as a resource for research on the immune response to SARS-CoV-2. The samples were drawn from two sources: the first 160 participants of the ongoing ImmuneRACE study, and 1,254 subjects contributed by 6 global collaborators. The sample metadata nearly always contained a de-identified subject ID, COVID-19 status, age in years and sex. Where HLA class I and class II types were available, the types were taken from metadata supplied by the sample provider, not from assay-based typing. The full study reports these points: The quantity of clinical and demographic metadata differed by source and by participant and was supplied without curation.

Participants in the prospective study were aged roughly 18 to 89 years, lived in more than 20 United States geographic areas, and enrolled through a virtual design. Cohort assignment in the prospective study relied on participant-reported clinical history from a screening survey and a study questionnaire. For ImmuneRACE Cohort 3, a participant was defined as recovered based on two consecutive negative NP/OP PCR tests, clearance by a healthcare professional, or resolution of symptoms. Mobile phlebotomists in the prospective study collected whole blood, serum and a nasopharyngeal or oropharyngeal swab from every participant. Additional blood draws and questionnaires over an approximately two-month period could optionally be provided by prospective study participants. Before DNA extraction, blood samples from the prospective study were shipped at room temperature or frozen. From its cysteine to its phenylalanine, the CDR3 spans 14 amino acids. The entry retains the CDR3 DNA only, 42 bases that are in frame from base 1. The germline V gene specifies MGHDK as CDR1 and SYGVNS as CDR2. V lost 2 bases and J lost 5 bases; the stretch between them is 10 bases long.

The chain couples TRBV25-1 to TRBJ2-1; D gene: possibly TRBD2, on 5 matching bases. The sequenced material came from PBMCs or T cells enriched from blood (not recorded which). The TCR comes from a woman in her 30s who had recovered from COVID-19. The DNA sequence is TGTGCCAGCAGTGAAATATGGACTCACAATGAGCAGTTCTTC. This is translated as CASSEIWTHNEQFF. Reference TRBV25-1 and TRBJ2-1 genes cover what lies past the CDR3, so the full variable domain is EADIYQTPRYLVIGTGKKITLECSQTMGHDKMYWYQQDPGMELHLIHYSYGVNSTEKGDLSSESTVSRIRTEHFPLTLESARPSHTSQYLCASSEIWTHNEQFFGPGTRLTVL.